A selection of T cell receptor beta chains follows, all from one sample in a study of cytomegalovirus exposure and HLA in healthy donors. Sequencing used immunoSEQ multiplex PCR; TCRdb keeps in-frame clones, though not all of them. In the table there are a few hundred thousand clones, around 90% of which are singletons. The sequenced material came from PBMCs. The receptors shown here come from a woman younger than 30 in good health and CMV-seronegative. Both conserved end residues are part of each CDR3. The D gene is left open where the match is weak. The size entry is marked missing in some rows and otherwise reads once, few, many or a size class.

CASSDRAPYEQYF	TGTGCCAGTAGTGACAGGGCGCCCTACGAGCAGTACTTC	TRBD1	TRBV19	.	TRBJ2-7
CASRRQGYNEQFF	TGTGCCAGCCGCCGACAGGGCTACAATGAGCAGTTCTTC	TRBD1	TRBV6-5	few	TRBJ2-1
CANGAGGSTGELFF	TGTGCCAACGGAGCGGGGGGGTCCACCGGGGAGCTGTTTTTT	TRBD2	TRBV2	.	TRBJ2-2
CASILSGGPTEAFF	TGTGCCAGCATACTCTCAGGGGGTCCCACTGAAGCTTTCTTT	TRBD1	TRBV6-1	.	TRBJ1-1
CASSDIEGNGYTF	TGCGCCAGCAGTGACATTGAGGGTAATGGCTACACCTTC	.	TRBV10-2	.	TRBJ1-2
CASSQRLRDEQYF	TGTGCCAGCAGCCAACGACTGAGGGACGAGCAGTACTTC	.	TRBV7-8	.	TRBJ2-7
CASSEGWSGGSRTGELFF	TGTGCCAGCAGTGAAGGATGGAGCGGGGGGTCGCGGACCGGGGAGCTGTTTTTT	TRBD2	TRBV6-1	.	TRBJ2-2
CASSVSSTGDEQYF	TGTGCCAGCAGCGTAAGTTCCACAGGGGACGAGCAGTACTTC	TRBD1	TRBV9	once	TRBJ2-7
CASNGRTTNEKLFF	TGTGCCAGCAATGGACGGACTACTAATGAAAAACTGTTTTTT	.	TRBV2	.	TRBJ1-4
CASSVDAGSNTGELFF	TGTGCCAGCAGCGTAGACGCGGGTTCGAACACCGGGGAGCTGTTTTTT	.	TRBV9	.	TRBJ2-2
CASTEPGQGSGYTF	TGTGCCAGCACTGAGCCGGGACAGGGCTCTGGCTACACCTTC	TRBD1	TRBV2	.	TRBJ1-2
CASSVQGSTGELFF	TGTGCCAGCAGTGTACAGGGGTCCACCGGGGAGCTGTTTTTT	TRBD1	TRBV6-1	.	TRBJ2-2
CASSGYRGESYEQYF	TGTGCCAGCAGTGGCTACAGGGGGGAATCCTACGAGCAGTACTTC	TRBD1	TRBV27	.	TRBJ2-7
CASSRTATNEKLFF	TGTGCCAGTTCCAGGACAGCAACTAATGAAAAACTGTTTTTT	.	TRBV18	.	TRBJ1-4
CASTTGSGAWTGELFF	TGTGCCAGCACAACCGGGTCAGGGGCGTGGACCGGGGAGCTGTTTTTT	.	TRBV2	.	TRBJ2-2
CASSSRGAGRETQYF	TGTGCCAGCAGCTCGCGGGGGGCCGGGAGGGAGACCCAGTACTTC	TRBD2	TRBV13	.	TRBJ2-5
CASSTTQTEGRPYNEQFF	TGTGCCAGCAGCACGACCCAAACTGAAGGGAGGCCCTACAATGAGCAGTTCTTC	.	TRBV7-8	.	TRBJ2-1
CASSDGGPANYGYTF	TGCGCCAGCAGTGACGGAGGACCCGCTAACTATGGCTACACCTTC	.	TRBV10-1	.	TRBJ1-2
CASSIGGAGNTIYF	TGTGCCAGTAGTATAGGAGGAGCTGGAAACACCATATATTTT	.	TRBV19	once	TRBJ1-3
CAIRGGPGDEQFF	TGTGCCATCAGGGGGGGACCCGGCGATGAGCAGTTCTTC	.	TRBV10-3	.	TRBJ2-1
CASSRQVTNLAGMNTEAFF	TGTGCCAGTAGCCGACAGGTTACGAACCTTGCGGGTATGAACACTGAAGCTTTCTTT	.	TRBV19	.	TRBJ1-1
CASSSVRTGGNTEAFF	TGCGCCAGCAGCTCCGTACGGACAGGCGGGAACACTGAAGCTTTCTTT	TRBD1	TRBV5-1	.	TRBJ1-1
CSSSLGTGGTEAFF	TGTTCCAGCAGCTTGGGGACAGGGGGAACTGAAGCTTTCTTT	TRBD1	TRBV7-9	.	TRBJ1-1
CASSPWDSSTDTQYF	TGCGCCAGCAGCCCCTGGGACAGTAGCACAGATACGCAGTATTTT	TRBD1	TRBV5-1	.	TRBJ2-3
CASSYSYRSNYGYTF	TGTGCCAGCAGTTACTCCTACAGGTCGAACTATGGCTACACCTTC	.	TRBV6-5	.	TRBJ1-2
CASSFTDTGNTIYF	TGTGCCAGCAGCTTCACAGATACTGGAAACACCATATATTTT	.	TRBV11-2	.	TRBJ1-3
CASSQDMASLTGELFF	TGCGCCAGCAGCCAAGATATGGCTAGCCTTACTGGGGAGCTGTTTTTT	.	TRBV4-1	.	TRBJ2-2
CASSWGTGGWVNYGYTF	TGTGCCAGTAGTTGGGGGACAGGGGGCTGGGTGAACTATGGCTACACCTTC	TRBD1	TRBV19	.	TRBJ1-2
CASRTGLVEKLFF	TGCGCCAGCAGAACAGGGTTGGTGGAAAAACTGTTTTTT	.	TRBV5-1	.	TRBJ1-4
CASSEQSTGYDGYTF	TGTGCCAGCAGTGAACAGAGTACAGGGTATGACGGCTACACCTTC	.	TRBV2	.	TRBJ1-2
CASSQMAGTGGAGYGYTF	TGTGCCAGTAGCCAGATGGCCGGGACAGGGGGCGCGGGCTATGGCTACACCTTC	TRBD1	TRBV19	.	TRBJ1-2
CASSPRTSGGKDTQYF	TGTGCCAGCAGCCCTCGGACTAGCGGGGGGAAAGATACGCAGTATTTT	TRBD2	TRBV7-9	few	TRBJ2-3
CASSIFGVRGRSDTQYF	TGTGCCAGCAGCATATTCGGGGTCCGAGGTCGCTCAGATACGCAGTATTTT	.	TRBV21-1	.	TRBJ2-3
CASSPGGQGAFGYTF	TGTGCCAGCTCACCGGGGGGACAGGGGGCGTTTGGCTACACCTTC	TRBD1	TRBV18	.	TRBJ1-2
CASSLWQGSGEAFF	TGTGCCAGCAGTTTATGGCAGGGGAGTGGGGAAGCTTTCTTT	.	TRBV27	.	TRBJ1-1
CASHDRGVSTDTQYF	TGTGCCAGCCACGACAGGGGGGTAAGCACAGATACGCAGTATTTT	TRBD1	TRBV28	.	TRBJ2-3
CASSVGPYRDRVNEQFF	TGTGCCAGCAGCGTTGGACCTTACCGGGACAGGGTCAATGAGCAGTTCTTC	TRBD1	TRBV9	.	TRBJ2-1
CASSLGPTGVQPQHF	TGCGCCAGCAGCTTGGGGCCGACAGGGGTCCAGCCCCAGCATTTT	TRBD1	TRBV5-1	few	TRBJ1-5
CASSARTGPSCNEQFF	TGTGCCAGCAGCGCCCGAACAGGGCCCTCCTGCAATGAGCAGTTCTTC	.	TRBV11-3	.	TRBJ2-1
CASSIRQGALVNQPQHF	TGTGCCAGTAGTATCCGACAGGGGGCTTTAGTAAATCAGCCCCAGCATTTT	TRBD1	TRBV19	few	TRBJ1-5
CSVEVTGRADEQYF	TGCAGCGTTGAAGTAACAGGGAGGGCCGACGAGCAGTACTTC	.	TRBV29-1	.	TRBJ2-7
CASSTPQGGDEAFF	TGTGCCAGCAGTACCCCCCAGGGCGGCGATGAAGCTTTCTTT	.	TRBV28	.	TRBJ1-1
CASSEKRDRDFMNTEAFF	TGTGCCAGTTCCGAAAAACGGGACAGGGATTTCATGAACACTGAAGCTTTCTTT	TRBD1	TRBV27	once	TRBJ1-1
CASSLGGNYGYTF	TGCGCCAGCAGCTTGGGAGGGAACTATGGCTACACCTTC	.	TRBV5-1	.	TRBJ1-2
CASTKTSGANGELFF	TGTGCCAGCACCAAGACTAGCGGGGCAAACGGGGAGCTGTTTTTT	TRBD2	TRBV7-2	.	TRBJ2-2
CASSRAGDVGDEQFF	TGTGCCAGCAGCCGGGCGGGGGACGTGGGAGATGAGCAGTTCTTC	TRBD2	TRBV14	.	TRBJ2-1
CASSFGESSYNEQFF	TGTGCCAGCAGCTTCGGGGAGAGCTCCTACAATGAGCAGTTCTTC	.	TRBV5-6	.	TRBJ2-1
CASSQQGAGDNEQFF	TGCGCCAGCAGCCAGCAGGGGGCTGGGGACAATGAGCAGTTCTTC	TRBD1	TRBV4-1	.	TRBJ2-1
CASSALSGGTYNEQFF	TGTGCCAGCAGTGCTCTGAGCGGGGGGACCTACAATGAGCAGTTCTTC	TRBD2	TRBV25-1	.	TRBJ2-1